These 7 T cell receptor beta chains came from one sample sequenced in a study of T-cell memory formation after mild COVID-19. TCRdb re-analysed the 5' RACE reads in MiXCR, keeping a single row per CDR3 protein. The sample holds some 290,000 distinct CDR3 sequences; around 15% are singletons and the top ten take approximately 25%. The sequenced sample consisted of PBMCs or a T cell subset sorted from them (not recorded which). These receptor sequences come from a man in his late teens or twenties who had mild COVID-19 (a few samples of this study predate the infection). Cell type and time point are not known.

The V gene is TRBV20-1, the J gene TRBJ1-2; 8 nucleotides agree with TRBD1. The CDR3 length is 14 residues. V lost 3 bases to trimming and J lost 4 bases; unmatched junction nucleotides: 7. Germline assignment: CDR1 DFQATT and CDR2 SNEGSKA (reference sequence). The CDR3 DNA sequence: TGCAGTGCTAGCCCCGACAGGGGTCCCTATGGCTACACCTTC. Its translation is CSASPDRGPYGYTF.

The sample holds many counts of this clonotype. This rearrangement joins TRBV4-3 to TRBJ2-7, with TRBD2 identical over 9 bases. The CDR3 contains 16 residues. Germline values: CDR1 LGHNA, CDR2 YSLEER. V lost 0 bases, J lost 4 bases, and 7 bases stayed unmatched. The CDR3 coding sequence is TGCGCCAGCAGCCAAGATATTAGCGGGGGTTGGTACGAGCAGTACTTC. The encoded protein is CASSQDISGGWYEQYF.

The table lists this clonotype with a few counts. CDR3 in amino acids: CASSGYSGDRRQTQYF. The CDR3 DNA follows: TGTGCCAGCAGTGGATATTCGGGGGATCGTAGACAGACCCAGTACTTC. The rearrangement uses TRBV27 and TRBJ2-5; tentatively, D is TRBD2 (6 bases). The V gene lost 5 bases and the J gene lost 6 bases, with 22 bases spanning the gap. Germline CDR1 reads MNHEY; CDR2 reads SMNVEV (reference sequence). The CDR3 is 16 amino acids.

The chain links TRBV6-6 to TRBJ2-3; 9 bases align to TRBD2. The ends lost 6 bases at V and 1 base at J; junction bases unmatched: 5. This CDR3 region has 15 residues. CDR1 and CDR2 (germline): MNHNY, SVGAGI (reference sequence). The CDR3 region has the DNA TGTGCCAGCAGGTCTAGCGGGGTTGGCACAGATACGCAGTATTTT. This sequence encodes CASRSSGVGTDTQYF.

This clonotype was observed a few times. The V and J genes are TRBV7-2 and TRBJ2-1; 9 bases are a match to TRBD2. This CDR3 is 16 amino acids long. Germline loops: CDR1 SGHTA, CDR2 FQGNSA. The V and J ends lost 4 bases and 3 bases, in that order; junction bases with no gene match: 7. This CDR3 reads CASSSISGGNYNEQFF. The DNA for the CDR3 is TGTGCCAGCAGCTCTATTAGCGGGGGAAACTACAATGAGCAGTTCTTC.

At least ten counts were recorded for this clonotype. This chain joins TRBV6-2 or TRBV6-3 and TRBJ2-1, with D uncertain. The CDR3 has 11 residues. V was pared by 2 bases and J by 7 bases, with 3 bases between. The germline gives CDR1 MNHEY, CDR2 SVGEGT. The CDR3 sequence is CASSYGNEQFF. CDR3 bases: TGTGCCAGCAGTTACGGTAATGAGCAGTTCTTC.

The chain is built from TRBV7-6 and TRBJ2-3; the match to TRBD2 covers 7 bases. The germline gives CDR1 SGHVS, CDR2 FNYEAQ. The junction had 2 bases not matched to a gene; V was cut back by 1 base and J by 4 bases. CDR3 length: 14 residues. The CDR3 region is CASSLGSGADTQYF. In nucleotides, the CDR3 is TGTGCCAGCAGCTTAGGAAGCGGGGCAGATACGCAGTATTTT.